The 30 T cell receptor beta chains presented below share a single source sample, sequenced in a study of cytomegalovirus exposure and HLA in healthy donors. 13 Jbeta primers and 60 Vbeta primers were used for the PCR. Clones were read by immunoSEQ multiplex PCR, and TCRdb kept only the in-frame ones, dropping some. The sample lists approximately 120,000 clones, roughly 15% occurring once. The sample was PBMCs. These receptors came from a female donor in good health and CMV-seropositive.

This clone has a handful of counts. The rearrangement links TRBV5-1 to TRBJ2-1, with D uncertain. Trimming shortened V by 0 bases and J by 6 bases, and 7 bases separated the two germline ends. Germline-derived CDR1 and CDR2 are SGHRS and YFSETQ. This CDR3 comprises 13 residues. This chain's CDR3 is CASSLGPGNEQFF. The CDR3 coding sequence is TGCGCCAGCAGCTTGGGCCCCGGCAATGAGCAGTTCTTC.

This clone was detected only a few times. The V gene is TRBV6-5, the J gene TRBJ2-7; tentatively, D is TRBD2 (5 bases). The CDR3 spans 13 residues. Germline lookup yields CDR1 MNHEY and CDR2 SVGAGI. V was trimmed by 0 bases and J by 5 bases, leaving 8 bases between them. CDR3 amino acids: CASSYSARDEQYF. CDR3 coding DNA: TGTGCCAGCAGTTACTCGGCGCGGGACGAGCAGTACTTC.

The chain has TRBV4-1 and TRBJ1-2; 9 nucleotides match TRBD1. Trimming removed 3 bases from V and 3 bases from J; junction bases left unmatched: 2. Germline lookup yields CDR1 MGHRA and CDR2 YSYEKL. The CDR3 loop spans 14 amino acids. CDR3 in amino acids: CASSQDRGDYGYTF. DNA for the CDR3: TGCGCCAGCAGCCAGGACAGGGGCGACTATGGCTACACCTTC.

This clone occurred a few times. The identical CDR3 is also encoded by other nucleotide sequences in the sample. The CDR3 bases are TGTGCCAGCAGTGAAAGAGGGAATCAGCCCCAGCATTTT. Its protein product is CASSERGNQPQHF. The J gene is TRBJ1-5, the V gene TRBV6-1; D is undetermined. Germline lookup yields CDR1 MNHNS and CDR2 SASEGT. V was pared by 2 bases and J by 4 bases, with 6 bases between. CDR3 length: 13 amino acids.

This clone was found a few times. J is TRBJ1-2 and V is TRBV6-6; 9 positions match TRBD1. Trimming took 6 bases from V and 10 from J; bases not matched to a gene: 15. Per germline, CDR1 MNHNY and CDR2 SVGAGI (reference sequence). The CDR3 is 15 residues long. The CDR3, as DNA: TGTGCCAGCAGCTCACAGGGGGCTGGCTTACGCGACTACACCTTC. Its translation: CASSSQGAGLRDYTF.

The chain combines TRBV5-1 with TRBJ2-6; maybe TRBD1 (5 bases). Per germline, CDR1 SGHRS and CDR2 YFSETQ. This CDR3 has 17 residues. The V gene lost 4 bases and the J gene lost 2 bases, with 16 bases spanning the gap. DNA for the CDR3: TGCGCCAGCAGCATCCCGTCTCGGACAACTGGGGCCAACGTCCTGACTTTC. This gives the protein CASSIPSRTTGANVLTF.

This chain connects TRBV9 to TRBJ1-4; 7 nucleotides match TRBD1. Unmatched junction bases numbered 3, after V lost 4 bases and J lost 0 bases. Germline assignment: CDR1 SGDLS and CDR2 YYNGEE. The length of the CDR3 is 15 residues. CDR3 nucleotides: TGTGCCAGCAGCCCCCAGGGGGCAACTAATGAAAAACTGTTTTTT. Translated: CASSPQGATNEKLFF.

J is TRBJ2-7 and V is TRBV7-2; possibly TRBD1 for D (5 bases). The CDR3 covers 16 residues. V lost 2 bases and J lost 2, with 16 bases in between. The germline V gene has CDR1 SGHTA and CDR2 FQGNSA. The CDR3 bases are TGTGCCAGCAGCTTATTAAGACAGTGGGCACCCTACGAGCAGTACTTC. Translating gives CASSLLRQWAPYEQYF.

The chain employs TRBV4-3 and TRBJ2-1; the match to TRBD2 covers 7 bases. Germline lookup yields CDR1 LGHNA and CDR2 YSLEER. Trimming removed 0 bases from V and 7 bases from J; junction bases left unmatched: 3. This CDR3 contains 14 residues. The CDR3: CASSQDQRGNEQFF. In DNA, the CDR3 is TGCGCCAGCAGCCAAGACCAGCGGGGAAATGAGCAGTTCTTC.

The table lists this clone with a few counts. The V and J genes are TRBV15 and TRBJ2-6; 9 bases agree with TRBD1. Per the germline V gene, CDR1 is LNHNV and CDR2 is YYDKDF (reference sequence). The V gene end was trimmed by 0 bases and the J gene end by 12 bases; junction bases not matched to a gene: 9. The CDR3 consists of 16 residues. CDR3 protein: CATSRETQGASLVLTF. CDR3 nucleotides: TGTGCCACCAGCAGAGAGACACAGGGGGCATCTCTCGTCCTGACTTTC.

The genes are TRBV4-3 and TRBJ1-5; D may be TRBD1 (5 bases). Germline V gene lookup returns CDR1 LGHNA and CDR2 YSLEER. Trimming took 2 bases from V and 3 from J, leaving 20 bases between them. This CDR3 is 18 amino acids long. The chain's CDR3 is CASSQNIVAGDANQPQHF. For the CDR3, the DNA is TGCGCCAGCAGCCAAAATATTGTAGCGGGGGATGCCAATCAGCCCCAGCATTTT.

The chain combines TRBV6-1 with TRBJ2-3; D might be TRBD2 (6 bases). The CDR3 is made up of 15 amino acids. Germline V gene data show CDR1 as MNHNS and CDR2 as SASEGT. The ends were cut back, 3 bases at V and 7 bases at J, with 17 bases in the middle. The CDR3 sequence is CASSEVRRERNTQYF. In DNA, the CDR3 is TGTGCCAGCAGTGAGGTGAGGCGGGAAAGGAATACGCAGTATTTT.

This clone was seen only a few times. The V gene is TRBV15, the J gene TRBJ2-1, with TRBD2 matching over 8 bases. The germline gives CDR1 LNHNV, CDR2 YYDKDF (reference sequence). There are 16 residues in the CDR3. After removal of 1 base from V and 5 bases from J, the junction contained 7 bases not matched to a gene. The CDR3 protein is CATSRVPAGVDNEQFF. CDR3 nucleotides: TGTGCCACCAGCAGAGTACCAGCGGGAGTTGACAATGAGCAGTTCTTC.

This clone was picked up a small number of times. The rearrangement joins TRBV4-1 to TRBJ1-5, with D tentatively TRBD1 (6 bases). V was cut by 0 bases and J by 0 bases, with 15 bases left in between. The CDR3 consists of 18 residues. Germline-derived CDR1 and CDR2 are MGHRA and YSYEKL. CDR3 protein: CASSQDLPGATSNQPQHF. For the CDR3, the DNA is TGCGCCAGCAGCCAAGACTTACCAGGGGCGACTAGCAATCAGCCCCAGCATTTT.

The rearrangement links TRBV4-2 to TRBJ2-5, with a tentative D call TRBD2 (5 bases). Germline V gene data show CDR1 as LGHNA and CDR2 as YNFKEQ. The CDR3 is made up of 15 amino acids. The V end was cut by 2 bases, the J end by 3 bases, with 13 bases between. This CDR3 reads CASSQNPRGEETQYF. The CDR3 DNA is TGTGCCAGCAGCCAAAATCCTCGGGGTGAAGAGACCCAGTACTTC.

This clone was counted between two and nine times. The V gene is TRBV5-1, the J gene TRBJ1-2; the D gene is possibly TRBD1 (6 bases). This CDR3 spans 14 amino acids. With 1 base removed from V and 6 bases from J, the gap between germline ends came to 13 bases. Germline assignment: CDR1 SGHRS and CDR2 YFSETQ. In DNA form, the CDR3 reads TGCGCCAGCAGCTTGAACAGGGAAGGGGATGGCTACACCTTC. It is translated as CASSLNREGDGYTF.

This clone was detected only a few times. The chain has TRBV7-2 and TRBJ2-7; TRBD2 matches 11 bases. V shed 1 base, J shed 4 bases, and the junction held 6 bases outside the gene matches. The germline gives CDR1 SGHTA, CDR2 FQGNSA. The CDR3 has 16 residues. The chain's CDR3 is CASSLDGLAGGYEQYF. For the CDR3, the DNA is TGTGCCAGCAGCTTAGATGGGCTAGCGGGAGGTTACGAGCAGTACTTC.

A few counts support this clone. The chain uses TRBV4-3 and TRBJ2-7, with 7 bases that match TRBD1. Losses at the gene ends were 0 bases for V and 3 bases for J; bases not matched to a gene: 8. The CDR3 has 16 residues. Germline V gives CDR1 LGHNA, CDR2 YSLEER. The CDR3 sequence is CASSQDWGTAVYEQYF. CDR3 coding DNA: TGCGCCAGCAGCCAAGATTGGGGGACAGCCGTCTACGAGCAGTACTTC.

This clone was counted between two and nine times. The gene calls are TRBV5-1 and TRBJ1-5; 11 positions match TRBD1. The V and J ends lost 0 bases and 7 bases, in that order; junction bases with no gene match: 9. The CDR3 has 17 amino acids. Germline V lookup: CDR1 SGHRS, CDR2 YFSETQ. The CDR3 spells CASSLDGQGAVGQPQHF. The CDR3 nucleotides read TGCGCCAGCAGCTTGGACGGACAGGGGGCTGTCGGGCAGCCCCAGCATTTT.

This sequence joins TRBV6-1 and TRBJ1-2, with D uncertain. Trimming pared 4 bases from V and 0 bases from J, leaving 9 bases between. From germline, CDR1 is MNHNS and CDR2 SASEGT. The CDR3 is made up of 14 amino acids. The CDR3 DNA follows: TGTGCCAGCAGTGCCCACAGCCCTAACTATGGCTACACCTTC. This encodes CASSAHSPNYGYTF.

The table lists this clone with a few counts. The chain has TRBV27 and TRBJ2-7, with 13 bases fitting TRBD2. The length of the CDR3 is 15 residues. CDR1 and CDR2 from the germline V gene are MNHEY and SMNVEV (reference sequence). The V and J ends lost 5 bases and 1 base, in that order; junction bases with no gene match: 2. The CDR3 coding sequence is TGTGCCAGCAGTGGGGGACTAGCGGGGTCCTACGAGCAGTACTTC. This translates into CASSGGLAGSYEQYF.

The gene calls are TRBV11-2 and TRBJ2-7; D might be TRBD2 (6 bases). Germline V CDR1 and CDR2: SGHAT, FQNNGV. The CDR3 covers 15 residues. Trimming left V 2 bases short and J 3 bases short, with 14 bases between. CDR3 loop: CASSLTRDFYYEQYF. The CDR3 nucleotides read TGTGCCAGCAGCTTAACCCGGGACTTTTACTACGAGCAGTACTTC.

In its sample, this clone was seen a few times. The chain uses TRBV5-8 and TRBJ2-7; TRBD1 aligns across 7 bases. The V gene end was trimmed by 4 bases and the J gene end by 4 bases; junction bases not matched to a gene: 11. This CDR3 contains 15 residues. CDR1 is SGHTS and CDR2 is YDEGEE in the germline V gene. CDR3 nucleotide sequence: TGTGCCAGCAGCCGAGTGCGGAAACAGGGGTACGAGCAGTACTTC. Protein product: CASSRVRKQGYEQYF.

The chain recombines TRBV5-1 with TRBJ2-7, with a weak D call TRBD1 (6 bases). The V end was cut by 0 bases, the J end by 0 bases, with 13 bases between. Germline loops: CDR1 SGHRS, CDR2 YFSETQ. The CDR3 spans 16 residues. CDR3 DNA sequence: TGCGCCAGCAGCTTGGGGGCCGGGACACCCTCCTACGAGCAGTACTTC. Encoded protein: CASSLGAGTPSYEQYF.

V gene TRBV28 combines with J gene TRBJ2-7, with 8 bases matching TRBD2. V gave up 5 bases and J gave up 2 bases; unmatched junction bases: 8. From germline, CDR1 is MDHEN and CDR2 SYDVKM. The CDR3 totals 15 residues. The CDR3 region is CASSKSGSNAYEQYF. CDR3 sequence (DNA): TGTGCCAGCAGTAAAAGCGGGAGTAACGCCTACGAGCAGTACTTC.

This rearrangement joins TRBV27 to TRBJ1-5; maybe TRBD1 (5 bases). V gave up 6 bases and J gave up 3 bases, with 9 bases separating them. Germline loops: CDR1 MNHEY, CDR2 SMNVEV (reference sequence). The CDR3 totals 13 residues. CDR3 nucleotide sequence: TGTGCCAGCAGGTTACAGGACAATCAGCCCCAGCATTTT. Translation gives CASRLQDNQPQHF.

This clone was recorded a few times. The chain has TRBV7-2 and TRBJ2-5; unclear D gene. The J call may be incorrect, as the DNA end agrees better with TRBJ2-7. This CDR3 spans 12 amino acids. Germline loops: CDR1 SGHTA, CDR2 FQGNSA. For the CDR3, the DNA is TGTGCCAGCAGCTTGGGCTCCTACGAGCAGTACTTC. Amino acid sequence: CASSLGSYEQYF.

V gene TRBV7-2 combines with J gene TRBJ1-4; D gene uncertain. The CDR3 consists of 16 residues. The germline gives CDR1 SGHTA, CDR2 FQGNSA. V lost 2 bases and J lost 3, with 13 bases in between. The CDR3 loop is CASSLNRAAANEKLFF. In DNA form, the CDR3 reads TGTGCCAGCAGCTTAAACCGTGCCGCGGCTAATGAAAAACTGTTTTTT.

This clone has just a few counts. V usage is TRBV7-7 and J usage is TRBJ2-5, with TRBD2 as a possible D gene (6 bases). The CDR3 loop spans 13 amino acids. Germline V gene data show CDR1 as SSHAT and CDR2 as FNYEAQ (reference sequence). The CDR3 bases are TGTGCTAGCGGATTGGAGGCTCAGGAGACCCAGTACTTC. This codes for CASGLEAQETQYF.

This clone was detected only a few times. The V gene is TRBV19, the J gene TRBJ1-1, with a tentative D call TRBD1 (6 bases). Trimming took off 2 bases at V and 1 base at J, with 8 bases between the two ends. The CDR3 has 14 amino acids. In germline, CDR1 is LNHDA, CDR2 SQIVND (reference sequence). CDR3 in amino acids: CASSILQGNTEAFF. The CDR3 DNA sequence: TGTGCCAGTAGTATATTACAGGGGAACACTGAAGCTTTCTTT.